The table lists the clone carrying this TCR beta chain with a few counts. The data were taken from a study of regulatory T cells in long-lasting Graves disease. Time point noted: newly diagnosed GD, antithyroid drugs for less than 3 months. The TCR library was prepared using RNA isolated from PBMCs. Germline V gene sequence: CDR1 MDHEN, CDR2 SYDVKM. The CDR3 contains 13 residues. V was shortened by 3 bases and J by 2 bases, with 5 bases between the two germline ends. Researchers made TCR beta libraries by using iRepertoire HTBI primers and running Arm-PCR on CDR3 regions. TCRdb fed the multiplex PCR reads into MiXCR, producing one record per CDR3 protein. The sample holds roughly 500,000 distinct CDR3 sequences, around 12% seen once. The sample also formed part of further work on T cells in Graves' hyperthyroidism and ophthalmopathy. From that paper: Graves' hyperthyroidism is called stable when ophthalmopathy does not progress within 18 months. Among the patients, aged 18 to 65, hyperthyroidism was newly diagnosed and had lasted under 2 months. HTBI primers were used for first-round RT-PCR of the TCR CDR3.

The chain is built from TRBV28 and TRBJ1-3; D is possibly TRBD1 (5 bases). Sequencing used peripheral blood mononuclear cells (PBMCs), obtained at new diagnosis, from a patient treated with antithyroid drugs. The source is a woman aged 25 to 39 with Graves disease. The CDR3 loop reads CASSFRAGNTIYF. CDR3 nucleotide sequence: TGTGCCAGCAGTTTCAGGGCTGGAAACACCATATATTTT.